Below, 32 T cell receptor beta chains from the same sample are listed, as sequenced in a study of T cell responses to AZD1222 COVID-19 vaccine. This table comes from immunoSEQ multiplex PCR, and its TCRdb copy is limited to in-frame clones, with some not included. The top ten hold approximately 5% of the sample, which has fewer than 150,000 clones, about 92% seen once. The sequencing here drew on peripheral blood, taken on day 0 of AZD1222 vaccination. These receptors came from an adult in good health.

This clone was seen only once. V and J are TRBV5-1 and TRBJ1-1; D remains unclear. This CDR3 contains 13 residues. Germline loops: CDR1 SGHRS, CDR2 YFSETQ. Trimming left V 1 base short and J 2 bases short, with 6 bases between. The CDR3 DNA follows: TGCGCCAGCAGCTTGTCTCATAACACTGAAGCTTTCTTT. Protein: CASSLSHNTEAFF.

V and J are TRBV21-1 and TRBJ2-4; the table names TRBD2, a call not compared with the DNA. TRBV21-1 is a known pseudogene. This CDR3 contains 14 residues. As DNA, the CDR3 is TGTGCCACTAGGGGGGGGGCGCGGGAAAACATTCAGTACTTC. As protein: CATRGGARENIQYF.

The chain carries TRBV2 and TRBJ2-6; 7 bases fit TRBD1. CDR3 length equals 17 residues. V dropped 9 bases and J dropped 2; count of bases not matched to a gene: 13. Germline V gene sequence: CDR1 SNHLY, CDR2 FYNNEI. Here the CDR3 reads CARSTGASSAGANVLTF. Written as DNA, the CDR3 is TGTGCCAGGTCCACAGGGGCAAGTTCAGCTGGGGCCAACGTCCTGACTTTC.

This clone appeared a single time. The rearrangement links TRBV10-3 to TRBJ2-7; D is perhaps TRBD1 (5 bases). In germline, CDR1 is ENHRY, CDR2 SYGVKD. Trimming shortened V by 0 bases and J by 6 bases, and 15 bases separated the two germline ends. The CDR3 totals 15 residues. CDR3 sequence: CAISESTEFQGEQYF. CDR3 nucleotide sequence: TGTGCCATCAGTGAGTCGACCGAATTCCAGGGCGAGCAGTACTTC.

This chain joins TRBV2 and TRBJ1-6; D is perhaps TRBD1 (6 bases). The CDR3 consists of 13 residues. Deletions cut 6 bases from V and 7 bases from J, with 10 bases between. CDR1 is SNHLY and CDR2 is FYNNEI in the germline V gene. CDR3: CASRKGVNSPLHF. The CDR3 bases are TGTGCCAGCAGGAAGGGGGTCAATTCACCCCTCCACTTT.

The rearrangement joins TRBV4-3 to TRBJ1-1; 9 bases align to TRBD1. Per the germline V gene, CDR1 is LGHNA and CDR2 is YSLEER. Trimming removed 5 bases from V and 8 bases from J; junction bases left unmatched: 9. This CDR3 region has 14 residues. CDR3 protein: CASSTGQGRMEAFF. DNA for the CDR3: TGCGCCAGCAGCACGGGACAGGGCCGAATGGAAGCTTTCTTT.

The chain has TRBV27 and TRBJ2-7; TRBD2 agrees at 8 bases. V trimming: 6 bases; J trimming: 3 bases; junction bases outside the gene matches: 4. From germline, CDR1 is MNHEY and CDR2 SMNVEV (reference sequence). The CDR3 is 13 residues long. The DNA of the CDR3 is TGTGCCAGCAGGGGACTAGAAAACTACGAGCAGTACTTC. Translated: CASRGLENYEQYF.

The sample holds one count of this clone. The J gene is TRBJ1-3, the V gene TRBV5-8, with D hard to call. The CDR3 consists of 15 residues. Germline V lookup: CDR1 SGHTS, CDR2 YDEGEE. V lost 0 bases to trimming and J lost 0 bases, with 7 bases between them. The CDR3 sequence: CASSLVLDSGNTIYF. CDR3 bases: TGTGCCAGCAGCTTGGTCCTCGACTCTGGAAACACCATATATTTT.

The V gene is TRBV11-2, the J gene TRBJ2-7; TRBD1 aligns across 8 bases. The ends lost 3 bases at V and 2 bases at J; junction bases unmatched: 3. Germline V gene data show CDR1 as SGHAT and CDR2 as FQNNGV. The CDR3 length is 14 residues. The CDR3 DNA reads TGTGCCAGCAGCTTCCGGGACAGGACCTACGAGCAGTACTTC. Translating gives CASSFRDRTYEQYF.

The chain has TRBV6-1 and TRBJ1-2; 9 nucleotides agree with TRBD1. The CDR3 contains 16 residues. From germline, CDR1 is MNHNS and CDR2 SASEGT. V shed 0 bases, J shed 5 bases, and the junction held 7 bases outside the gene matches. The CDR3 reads CASSEAGTGQQYGYTF. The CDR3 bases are TGTGCCAGCAGTGAAGCGGGGACAGGGCAGCAGTATGGCTACACCTTC.

CDR3 bases: TGTGCCAGCAGTACCCGGACATCTTATGGCTACACCTTC. Translation gives CASSTRTSYGYTF. This chain uses TRBV27 with TRBJ1-2; perhaps TRBD1 as D (5 bases). Trimming shortened V by 5 bases and J by 5 bases, and 12 bases separated the two germline ends. The V gene's germline CDR1 is MNHEY and CDR2 SMNVEV (reference sequence). CDR3 length equals 13 residues.

CDR3 nucleotide sequence: TGTGCCAGCAGCCTCAGCCCAACTAATGAAAAACTGTTTTTT. Translation gives CASSLSPTNEKLFF. The rearrangement uses TRBV3-1 (or the pseudogene TRBV3-2) and TRBJ1-4, with unresolved D. CDR1 is LGHDT, CDR2 YNNKEL, per germline (reference sequence). The CDR3 covers 14 residues. The V gene lost 4 bases and the J gene lost 0 bases, with 6 bases spanning the gap.

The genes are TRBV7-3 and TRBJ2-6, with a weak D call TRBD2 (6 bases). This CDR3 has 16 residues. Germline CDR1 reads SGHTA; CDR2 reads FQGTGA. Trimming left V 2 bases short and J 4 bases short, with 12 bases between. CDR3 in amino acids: CASSLGAGTGANVLTF. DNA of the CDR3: TGTGCCAGCAGCTTAGGGGCGGGGACGGGGGCCAACGTCCTGACTTTC.

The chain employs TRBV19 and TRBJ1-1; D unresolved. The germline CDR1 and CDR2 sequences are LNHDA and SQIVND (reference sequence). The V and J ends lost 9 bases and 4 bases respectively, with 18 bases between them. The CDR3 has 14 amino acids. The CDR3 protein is CASSRRALGTEAFF. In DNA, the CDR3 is TGTGCCAGCTCCAGGCGGGCCCTGGGCACTGAAGCTTTCTTT.

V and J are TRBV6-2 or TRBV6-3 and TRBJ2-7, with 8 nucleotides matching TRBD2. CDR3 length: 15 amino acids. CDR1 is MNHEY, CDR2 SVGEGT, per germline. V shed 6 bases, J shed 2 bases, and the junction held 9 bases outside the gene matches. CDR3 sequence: CASSISPGGAYEQYF. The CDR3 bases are TGTGCCAGCAGCATATCGCCGGGGGGGGCCTACGAGCAGTACTTC.

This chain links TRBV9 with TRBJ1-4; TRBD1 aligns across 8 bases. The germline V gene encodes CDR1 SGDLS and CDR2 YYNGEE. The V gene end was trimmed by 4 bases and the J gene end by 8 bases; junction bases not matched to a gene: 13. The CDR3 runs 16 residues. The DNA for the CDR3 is TGTGCCAGCAGCACTTCCTCAGGGGGCTGGCTGGAAAAACTGTTTTTT. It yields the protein CASSTSSGGWLEKLFF. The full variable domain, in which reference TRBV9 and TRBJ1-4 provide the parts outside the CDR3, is DSGVTQTPKHLITATGQRVTLRCSPRSGDLSVYWYQQSLDQGLQFLIQYYNGEERAKGNILERFSAQQFPDLHSELNLSSLELGDSALYFCASSTSSGGWLEKLFFGSGTQLSVL.

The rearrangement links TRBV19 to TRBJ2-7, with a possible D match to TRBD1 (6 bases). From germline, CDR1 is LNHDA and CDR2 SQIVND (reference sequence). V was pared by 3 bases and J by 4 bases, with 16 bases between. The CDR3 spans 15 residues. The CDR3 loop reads CASSIGRGMLYEQYF. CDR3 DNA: TGTGCCAGTAGTATTGGAAGGGGGATGTTGTACGAGCAGTACTTC.

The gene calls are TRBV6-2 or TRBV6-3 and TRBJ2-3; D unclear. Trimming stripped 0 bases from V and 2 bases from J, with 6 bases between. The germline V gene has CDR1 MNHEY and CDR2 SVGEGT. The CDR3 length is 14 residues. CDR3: CASSYSTLTDTQYF. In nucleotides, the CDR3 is TGTGCCAGCAGTTACTCGACTCTCACAGATACGCAGTATTTT.

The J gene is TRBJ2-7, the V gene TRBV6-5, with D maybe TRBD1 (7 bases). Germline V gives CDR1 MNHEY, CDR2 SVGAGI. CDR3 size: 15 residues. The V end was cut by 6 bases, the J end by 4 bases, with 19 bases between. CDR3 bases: TGTGCCAGCAGCCCCAGGGGGGCTCTCGTGTACGAGCAGTACTTC. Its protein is CASSPRGALVYEQYF.

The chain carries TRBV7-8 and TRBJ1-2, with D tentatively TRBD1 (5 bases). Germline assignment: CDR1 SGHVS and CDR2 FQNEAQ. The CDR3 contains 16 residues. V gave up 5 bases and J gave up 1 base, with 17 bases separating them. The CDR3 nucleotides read TGTGCCAGCAGCCCTGGGGGGAAAAACCTTAACTATGGCTACACCTTC. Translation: CASSPGGKNLNYGYTF.

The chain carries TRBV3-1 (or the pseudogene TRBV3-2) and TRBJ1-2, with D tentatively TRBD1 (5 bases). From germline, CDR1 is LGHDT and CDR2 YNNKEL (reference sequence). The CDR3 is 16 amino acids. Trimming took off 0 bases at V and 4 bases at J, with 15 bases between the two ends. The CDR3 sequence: CASSQDVQGSIYGYTF. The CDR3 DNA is TGTGCCAGCAGCCAAGATGTTCAGGGAAGTATCTATGGCTACACCTTC.

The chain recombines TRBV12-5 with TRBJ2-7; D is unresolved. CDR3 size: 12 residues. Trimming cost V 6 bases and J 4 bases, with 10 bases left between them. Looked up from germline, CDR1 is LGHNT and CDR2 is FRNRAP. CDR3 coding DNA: TGTGCTAGTGGCCCGTTGTCTTACGAGCAGTACTTC. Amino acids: CASGPLSYEQYF.

In DNA form, the CDR3 reads TGCAGTGCTAGTTTTAGCCTCTCCTACGAGCAGTACTTC. The encoded protein is CSASFSLSYEQYF. V and J are TRBV20-1 and TRBJ2-7, with D hard to call. Between the trimmed V and J ends, which lost 3 bases and 0 bases, there was a span of 9 bases. The length of the CDR3 is 13 residues. Per the germline V gene, CDR1 is DFQATT and CDR2 is SNEGSKA (reference sequence).

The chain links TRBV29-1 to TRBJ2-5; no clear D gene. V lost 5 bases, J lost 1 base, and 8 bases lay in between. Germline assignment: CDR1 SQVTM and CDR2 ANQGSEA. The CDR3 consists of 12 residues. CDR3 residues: CSVRPLQETQYF. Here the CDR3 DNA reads TGCAGCGTTCGACCACTCCAAGAGACCCAGTACTTC.

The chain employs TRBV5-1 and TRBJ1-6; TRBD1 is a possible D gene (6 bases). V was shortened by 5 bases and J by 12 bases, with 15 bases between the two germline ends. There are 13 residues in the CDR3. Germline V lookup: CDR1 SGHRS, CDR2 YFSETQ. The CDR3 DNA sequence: TGCGCCAGCAGTAATAGCGAGGGGGTACCCCTCCACTTT. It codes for CASSNSEGVPLHF.

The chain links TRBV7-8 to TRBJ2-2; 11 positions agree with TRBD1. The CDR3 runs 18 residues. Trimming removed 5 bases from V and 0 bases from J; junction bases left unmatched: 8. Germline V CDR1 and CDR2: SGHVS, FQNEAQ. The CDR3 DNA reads TGTGCCAGCAGCCCTAAGGACAGGGGGCTAGCGAACACCGGGGAGCTGTTTTTT. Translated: CASSPKDRGLANTGELFF. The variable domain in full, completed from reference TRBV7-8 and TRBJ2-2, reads GAGVSQSPRYKVAKRGQDVALRCDPISGHVSLFWYQQALGQGPEFLTYFQNEAQLDKSGLPSDRFFAERPEGSVSTLKIQRTQQEDSAVYLCASSPKDRGLANTGELFFGEGSRLTVL.

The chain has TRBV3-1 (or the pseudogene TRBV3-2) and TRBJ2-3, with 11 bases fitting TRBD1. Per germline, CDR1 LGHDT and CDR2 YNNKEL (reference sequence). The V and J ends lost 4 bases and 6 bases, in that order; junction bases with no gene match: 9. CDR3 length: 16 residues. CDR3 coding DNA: TGTGCCAGCAGCCGGAAGGACAGGGGGCGAGGGGATACGCAGTATTTT. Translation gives CASSRKDRGRGDTQYF.

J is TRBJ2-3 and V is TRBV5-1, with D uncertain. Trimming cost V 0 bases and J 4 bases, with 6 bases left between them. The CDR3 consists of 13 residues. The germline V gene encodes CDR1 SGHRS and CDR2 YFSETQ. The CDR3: CASSLDEPDTQYF. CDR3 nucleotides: TGCGCCAGCAGCTTGGACGAACCAGATACGCAGTATTTT.

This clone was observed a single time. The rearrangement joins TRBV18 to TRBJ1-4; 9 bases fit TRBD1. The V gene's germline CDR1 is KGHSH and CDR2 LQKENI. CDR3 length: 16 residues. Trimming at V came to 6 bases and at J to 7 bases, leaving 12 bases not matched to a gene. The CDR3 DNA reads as TGTGCCAGCTCGTCCGGGACAGGGCCCCGAGCTGAAAAACTGTTTTTT. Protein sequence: CASSSGTGPRAEKLFF.

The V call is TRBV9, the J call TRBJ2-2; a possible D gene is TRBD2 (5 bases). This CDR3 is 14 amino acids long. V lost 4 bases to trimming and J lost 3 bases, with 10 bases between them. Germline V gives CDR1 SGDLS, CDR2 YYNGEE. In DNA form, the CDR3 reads TGTGCCAGCAGCCCCCAACTAGACACCGGGGAGCTGTTTTTT. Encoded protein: CASSPQLDTGELFF.

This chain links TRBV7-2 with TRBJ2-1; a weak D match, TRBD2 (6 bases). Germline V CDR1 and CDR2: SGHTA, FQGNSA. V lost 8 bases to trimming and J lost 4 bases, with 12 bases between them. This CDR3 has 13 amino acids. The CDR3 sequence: CASRDFGYNEQFF. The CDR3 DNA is TGTGCCAGCCGGGACTTTGGGTACAATGAGCAGTTCTTC.

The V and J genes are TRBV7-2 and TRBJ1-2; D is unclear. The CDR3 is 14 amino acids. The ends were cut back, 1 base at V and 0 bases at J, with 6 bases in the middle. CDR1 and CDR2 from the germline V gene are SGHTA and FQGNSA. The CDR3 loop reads CASSLGAPNYGYTF. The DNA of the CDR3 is TGTGCCAGCAGCTTAGGGGCACCTAACTATGGCTACACCTTC. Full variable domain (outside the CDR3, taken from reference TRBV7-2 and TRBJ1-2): GAGVSQSPSNKVTEKGKDVELRCDPISGHTALYWYRQSLGQGLEFLIYFQGNSAPDKSGLPSDRFSAERTGGSVSTLTIQRTQQEDSAVYLCASSLGAPNYGYTFGSGTRLTVV.